This T cell receptor (beta chain) was obtained from a study of T-cell memory formation after mild COVID-19. The V gene end was trimmed by 0 bases and the J gene end by 6 bases; junction bases not matched to a gene: 2. This CDR3 comprises 13 residues. Germline values: CDR1 SGHDT, CDR2 YYEEEE. This clonotype was counted only a few times. 5'RACE primed from the constant segment yielded TCR alpha and TCR beta cDNA libraries bearing sample barcodes and UMIs. TCRdb processed the 5' RACE reads anew with MiXCR; each CDR3 protein has one entry. The profile covers about 250,000 distinct CDR3 sequences, with 15% appearing a single time and 2% to 2.5% taken by the ten largest.

The sample was PBMCs or a T cell subset sorted from them (not recorded which). This chain links TRBV5-6 with TRBJ2-5; 7 positions match TRBD1. The receptor was isolated from an adult woman who had mild COVID-19 (a few samples of this study predate the infection). Cell type and time point are not known. The CDR3 coding sequence is TGTGCCAGCAGCTTGGGACAGGGAAAGACCCAGTACTTC. Its protein product is CASSLGQGKTQYF. Together with reference TRBV5-6 and TRBJ2-5, the CDR3 gives the full variable domain: DAGVTQSPTHLIKTRGQQVTLRCSPKSGHDTVSWYQQALGQGPQFIFQYYEEEERQRGNFPDRFSGHQFPNYSSELNVNALLLGDSALYLCASSLGQGKTQYFGPGTRLLVL.